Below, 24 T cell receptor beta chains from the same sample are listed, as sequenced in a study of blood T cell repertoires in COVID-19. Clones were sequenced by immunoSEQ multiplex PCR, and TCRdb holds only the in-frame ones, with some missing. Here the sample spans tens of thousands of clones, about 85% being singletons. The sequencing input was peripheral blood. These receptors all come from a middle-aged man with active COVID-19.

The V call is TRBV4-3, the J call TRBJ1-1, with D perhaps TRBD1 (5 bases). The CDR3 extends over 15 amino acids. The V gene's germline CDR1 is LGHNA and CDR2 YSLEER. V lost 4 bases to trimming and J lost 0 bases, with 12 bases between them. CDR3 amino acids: CASSRKTVMNTEAFF. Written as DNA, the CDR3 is TGCGCCAGCAGCCGAAAGACAGTAATGAACACTGAAGCTTTCTTT.

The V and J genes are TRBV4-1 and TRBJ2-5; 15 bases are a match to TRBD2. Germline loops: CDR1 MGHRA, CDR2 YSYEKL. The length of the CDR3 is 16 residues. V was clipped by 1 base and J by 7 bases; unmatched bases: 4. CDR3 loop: CASSQAGTSGGTTQYF. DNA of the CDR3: TGCGCCAGCAGCCAAGCCGGGACTAGCGGGGGGACGACCCAGTACTTC.

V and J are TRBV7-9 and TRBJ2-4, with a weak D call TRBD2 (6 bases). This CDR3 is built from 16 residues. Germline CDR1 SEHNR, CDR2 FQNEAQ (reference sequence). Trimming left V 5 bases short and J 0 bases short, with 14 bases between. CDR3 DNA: TGTGCCAGCAGCCCCCAGCTGGGACTAGCCAAAAACATTCAGTACTTC. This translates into CASSPQLGLAKNIQYF.

Here the CDR3 reads CASSPISGYEQYF. CDR3 DNA sequence: TGCGCCAGCAGCCCCATTTCGGGATACGAGCAGTACTTC. V and J are TRBV5-1 and TRBJ2-7; TRBD2 might be the D (5 bases). CDR3 size: 13 residues. Germline CDR1 reads SGHRS; CDR2 reads YFSETQ. Trimming pared 4 bases from V and 4 bases from J, leaving 12 bases between.

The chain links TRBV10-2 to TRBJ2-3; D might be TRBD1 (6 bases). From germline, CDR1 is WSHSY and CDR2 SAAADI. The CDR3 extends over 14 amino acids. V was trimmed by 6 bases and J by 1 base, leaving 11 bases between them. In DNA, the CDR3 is TGCGCCAGCAGAAAGGACAGCGGCACAGATACGCAGTATTTT. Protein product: CASRKDSGTDTQYF.

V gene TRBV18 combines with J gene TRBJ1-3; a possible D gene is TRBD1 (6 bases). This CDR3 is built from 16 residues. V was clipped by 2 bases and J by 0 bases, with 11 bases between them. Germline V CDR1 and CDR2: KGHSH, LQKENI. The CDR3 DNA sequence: TGTGCCAGCTCACCATCACAGGGTTTCTCTGGAAACACCATATATTTT. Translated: CASSPSQGFSGNTIYF.

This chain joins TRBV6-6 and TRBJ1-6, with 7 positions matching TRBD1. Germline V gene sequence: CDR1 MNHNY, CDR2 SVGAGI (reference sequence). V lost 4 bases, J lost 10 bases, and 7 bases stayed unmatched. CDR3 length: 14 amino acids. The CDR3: CASSSQGRISPLHF. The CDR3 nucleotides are TGTGCCAGCAGTTCACAGGGGCGTATCTCACCCCTCCACTTT.

CDR3 DNA: TGTGCCAGCAGACTCGTCTACGAGCAGTACTTC. It yields the protein CASRLVYEQYF. The rearrangement joins TRBV6-5 to TRBJ2-7; the D is unclear. The CDR3 runs 11 residues. V lost 6 bases and J 3 bases, leaving 6 bases between the germline ends. CDR1 MNHEY and CDR2 SVGAGI come from the germline V gene.

The CDR3 sequence: CASSLVGQGGEKLFF. In nucleotides, the CDR3 is TGTGCCAGCAGCTTAGTGGGGCAGGGGGGTGAAAAACTGTTTTTT. V usage is TRBV7-2 and J usage is TRBJ1-4, with 7 positions matching TRBD1. The germline V gene has CDR1 SGHTA and CDR2 FQGNSA. CDR3 length equals 15 residues. Trimming at V came to 1 base and at J to 7 bases, leaving 6 bases not matched to a gene.

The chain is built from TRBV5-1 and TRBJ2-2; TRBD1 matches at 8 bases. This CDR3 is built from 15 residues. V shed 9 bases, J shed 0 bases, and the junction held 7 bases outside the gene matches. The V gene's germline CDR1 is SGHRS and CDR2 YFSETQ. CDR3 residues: CATADREANTGELFF. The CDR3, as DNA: TGCGCCACCGCGGACAGGGAGGCGAACACCGGGGAGCTGTTTTTT.

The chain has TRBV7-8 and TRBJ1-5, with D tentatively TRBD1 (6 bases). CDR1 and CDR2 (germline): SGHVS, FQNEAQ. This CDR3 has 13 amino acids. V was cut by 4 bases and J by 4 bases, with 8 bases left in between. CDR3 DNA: TGTGCCAGCAGCTGGCAGGGGAATCAGCCCCAGCATTTT. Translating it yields CASSWQGNQPQHF. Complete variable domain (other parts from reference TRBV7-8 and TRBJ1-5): GAGVSQSPRYKVAKRGQDVALRCDPISGHVSLFWYQQALGQGPEFLTYFQNEAQLDKSGLPSDRFFAERPEGSVSTLKIQRTQQEDSAVYLCASSWQGNQPQHFGDGTRLSIL.

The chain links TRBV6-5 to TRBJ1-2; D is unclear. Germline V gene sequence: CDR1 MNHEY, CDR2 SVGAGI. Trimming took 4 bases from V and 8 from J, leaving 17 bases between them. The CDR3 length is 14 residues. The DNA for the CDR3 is TGTGCCAGCAGTTTCGAGGAGCGGGTGGGCGGCTACACCTTC. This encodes CASSFEERVGGYTF.

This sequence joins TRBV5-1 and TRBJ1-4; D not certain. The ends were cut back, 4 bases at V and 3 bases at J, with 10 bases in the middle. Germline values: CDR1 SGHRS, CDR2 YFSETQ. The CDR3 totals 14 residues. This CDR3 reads CASSIQPPNEKLFF. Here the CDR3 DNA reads TGCGCCAGCAGCATACAGCCTCCTAATGAAAAACTGTTTTTT.

The CDR3 spells CASSATAYEQFF. In nucleotides, the CDR3 is TGTGCCAGCAGTGCAACAGCTTATGAGCAGTTCTTC. The chain combines TRBV2 with TRBJ2-1; no clear D. V was clipped by 4 bases and J by 8 bases, with 9 bases between them. The germline V gene has CDR1 SNHLY and CDR2 FYNNEI. The CDR3 is made up of 12 amino acids.

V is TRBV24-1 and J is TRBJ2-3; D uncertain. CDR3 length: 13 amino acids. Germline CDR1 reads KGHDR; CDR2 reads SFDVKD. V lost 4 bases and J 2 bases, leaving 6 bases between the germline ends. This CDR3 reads CATSDSVTDTQYF. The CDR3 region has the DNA TGTGCCACCAGTGACAGCGTCACAGATACGCAGTATTTT.

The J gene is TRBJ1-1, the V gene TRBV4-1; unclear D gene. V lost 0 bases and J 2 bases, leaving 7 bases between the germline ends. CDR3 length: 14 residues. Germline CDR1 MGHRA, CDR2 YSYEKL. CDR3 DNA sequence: TGCGCCAGCAGCCAAGACCCCACAAACACTGAAGCTTTCTTT. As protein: CASSQDPTNTEAFF.

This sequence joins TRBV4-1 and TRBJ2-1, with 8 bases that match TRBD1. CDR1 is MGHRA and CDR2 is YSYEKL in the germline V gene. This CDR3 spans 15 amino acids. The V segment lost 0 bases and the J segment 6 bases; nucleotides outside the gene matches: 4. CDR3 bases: TGCGCCAGCAGCCAAGAGGACAGGGTAAGCAATGAGCAGTTCTTC. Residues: CASSQEDRVSNEQFF.

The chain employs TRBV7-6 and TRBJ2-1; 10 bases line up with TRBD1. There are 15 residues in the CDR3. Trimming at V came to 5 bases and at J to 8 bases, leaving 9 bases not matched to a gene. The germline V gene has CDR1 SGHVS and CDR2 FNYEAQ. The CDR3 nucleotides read TGTGCCAGCAGCCGGGAGGGACAGGGGTTCGATGAGCAGTTCTTC. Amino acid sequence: CASSREGQGFDEQFF.

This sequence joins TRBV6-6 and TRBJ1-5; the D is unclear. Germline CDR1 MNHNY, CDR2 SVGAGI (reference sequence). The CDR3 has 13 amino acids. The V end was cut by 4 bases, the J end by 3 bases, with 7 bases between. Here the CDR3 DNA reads TGTGCCAGCAGTTCTACGGTCAATCAGCCCCAGCATTTT. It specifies CASSSTVNQPQHF.

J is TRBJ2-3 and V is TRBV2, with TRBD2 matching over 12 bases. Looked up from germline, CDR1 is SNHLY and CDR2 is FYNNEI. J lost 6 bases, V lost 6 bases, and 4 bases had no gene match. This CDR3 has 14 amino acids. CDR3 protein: CASRLAGGRDTQYF. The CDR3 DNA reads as TGTGCCAGCAGGCTAGCGGGGGGGCGGGATACGCAGTATTTT.

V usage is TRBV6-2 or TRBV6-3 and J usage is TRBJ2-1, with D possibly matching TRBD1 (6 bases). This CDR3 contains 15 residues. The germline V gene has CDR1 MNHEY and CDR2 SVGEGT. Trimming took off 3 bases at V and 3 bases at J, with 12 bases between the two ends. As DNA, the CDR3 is TGTGCCAGCAGTTATCTCAGGGGAAGCTACAATGAGCAGTTCTTC. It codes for CASSYLRGSYNEQFF.

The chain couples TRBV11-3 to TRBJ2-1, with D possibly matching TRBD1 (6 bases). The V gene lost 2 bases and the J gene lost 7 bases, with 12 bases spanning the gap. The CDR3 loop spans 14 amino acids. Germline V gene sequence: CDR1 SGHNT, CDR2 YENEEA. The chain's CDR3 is CASSLYGRGNEQFF. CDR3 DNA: TGTGCCAGCAGCTTATACGGAAGGGGGAATGAGCAGTTCTTC.

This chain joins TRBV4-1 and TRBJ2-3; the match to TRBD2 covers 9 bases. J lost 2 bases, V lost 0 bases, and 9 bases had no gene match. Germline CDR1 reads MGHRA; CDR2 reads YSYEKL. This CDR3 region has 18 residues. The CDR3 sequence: CASSQDGIAGDSTDTQYF. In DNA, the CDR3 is TGCGCCAGCAGCCAAGACGGTATAGCGGGGGATTCCACAGATACGCAGTATTTT.

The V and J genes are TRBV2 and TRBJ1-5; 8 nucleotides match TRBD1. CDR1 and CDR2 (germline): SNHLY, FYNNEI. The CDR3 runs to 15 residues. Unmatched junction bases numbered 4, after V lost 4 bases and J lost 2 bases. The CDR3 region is CASSVEQGGNQPQHF. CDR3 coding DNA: TGTGCCAGCAGTGTGGAACAGGGGGGCAATCAGCCCCAGCATTTT. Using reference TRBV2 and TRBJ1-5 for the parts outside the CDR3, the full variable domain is EPEVTQTPSHQVTQMGQEVILRCVPISNHLYFYWYRQILGQKVEFLVSFYNNEISEKSEIFDDQFSVERPDGSNFTLKIRSTKLEDSAMYFCASSVEQGGNQPQHFGDGTRLSIL.